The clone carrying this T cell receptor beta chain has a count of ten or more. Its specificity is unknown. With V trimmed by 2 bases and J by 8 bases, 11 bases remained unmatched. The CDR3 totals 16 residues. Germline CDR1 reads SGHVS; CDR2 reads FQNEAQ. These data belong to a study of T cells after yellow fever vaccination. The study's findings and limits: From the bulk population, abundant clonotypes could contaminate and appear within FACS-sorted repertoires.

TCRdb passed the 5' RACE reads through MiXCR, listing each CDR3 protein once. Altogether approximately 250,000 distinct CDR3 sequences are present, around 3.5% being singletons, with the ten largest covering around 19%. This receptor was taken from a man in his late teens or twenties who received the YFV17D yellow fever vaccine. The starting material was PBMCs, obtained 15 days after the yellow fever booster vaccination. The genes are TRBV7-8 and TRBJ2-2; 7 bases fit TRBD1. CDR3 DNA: TGTGCCAGCAGCTTAAGGACAGGTGGACCCCCGGGGGAGCTGTTTTTT. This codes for CASSLRTGGPPGELFF. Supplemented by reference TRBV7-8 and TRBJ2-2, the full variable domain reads GAGVSQSPRYKVAKRGQDVALRCDPISGHVSLFWYQQALGQGPEFLTYFQNEAQLDKSGLPSDRFFAERPEGSVSTLKIQRTQQEDSAVYLCASSLRTGGPPGELFFGEGSRLTVL.